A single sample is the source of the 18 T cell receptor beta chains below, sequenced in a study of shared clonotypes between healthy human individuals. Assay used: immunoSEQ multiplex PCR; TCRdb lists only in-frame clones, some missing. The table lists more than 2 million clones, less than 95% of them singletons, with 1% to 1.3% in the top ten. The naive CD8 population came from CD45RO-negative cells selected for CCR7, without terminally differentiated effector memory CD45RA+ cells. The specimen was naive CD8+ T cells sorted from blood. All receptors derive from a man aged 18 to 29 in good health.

The CDR3 loop reads CASSSLRDTQYF. The CDR3 DNA is TGTGCCAGCAGCTCCCTACGAGATACGCAGTATTTT. J is TRBJ2-3 and V is TRBV13; D gene ambiguous. Germline loops: CDR1 PRHDT, CDR2 FYEKMQ (reference sequence). CDR3 size: 12 residues. V dropped 4 bases and J dropped 5 bases, with 7 bases sitting between them.

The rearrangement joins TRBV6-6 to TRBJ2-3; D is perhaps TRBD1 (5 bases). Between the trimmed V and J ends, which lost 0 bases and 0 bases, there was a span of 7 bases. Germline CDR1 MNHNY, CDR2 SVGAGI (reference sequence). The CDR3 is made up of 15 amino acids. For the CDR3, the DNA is TGTGCCAGCAGTTACTCGACAGCTAGCACAGATACGCAGTATTTT. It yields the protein CASSYSTASTDTQYF.

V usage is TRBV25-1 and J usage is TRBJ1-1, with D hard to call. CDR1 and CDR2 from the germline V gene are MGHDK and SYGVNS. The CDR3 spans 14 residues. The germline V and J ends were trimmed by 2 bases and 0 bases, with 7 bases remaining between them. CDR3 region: CASSETAMNTEAFF. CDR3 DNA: TGTGCCAGCAGTGAAACAGCTATGAACACTGAAGCTTTCTTT. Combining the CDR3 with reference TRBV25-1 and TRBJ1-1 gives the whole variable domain EADIYQTPRYLVIGTGKKITLECSQTMGHDKMYWYQQDPGMELHLIHYSYGVNSTEKGDLSSESTVSRIRTEHFPLTLESARPSHTSQYLCASSETAMNTEAFFGQGTRLTVV.

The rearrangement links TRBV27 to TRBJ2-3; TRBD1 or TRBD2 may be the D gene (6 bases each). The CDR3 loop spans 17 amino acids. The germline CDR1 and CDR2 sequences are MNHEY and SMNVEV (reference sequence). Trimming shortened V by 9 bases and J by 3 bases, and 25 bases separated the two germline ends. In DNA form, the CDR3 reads TGTGCCAGTACCAAGTCCCCGGGGGCTCTTGGTACAGATACGCAGTATTTT. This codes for CASTKSPGALGTDTQYF.

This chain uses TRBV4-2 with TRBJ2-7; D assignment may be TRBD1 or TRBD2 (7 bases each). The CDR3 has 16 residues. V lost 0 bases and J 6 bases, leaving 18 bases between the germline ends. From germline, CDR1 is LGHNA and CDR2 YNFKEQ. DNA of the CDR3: TGTGCCAGCAGCCAAGATTCAGGGGGGGCAGCGGGCGAGCAGTACTTC. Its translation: CASSQDSGGAAGEQYF.

CDR3 DNA sequence: TGTGCCTGTCAGGGGGGAGGGAAAAACATTCAGTACTTC. This codes for CACQGGGKNIQYF. The chain carries TRBV30 and TRBJ2-4; D assignment may be TRBD1 or TRBD2 (7 bases each). Germline V gene lookup returns CDR1 GTSNPN and CDR2 SVGIG (reference sequence). This CDR3 has 13 amino acids. The germline V and J ends were trimmed by 6 bases and 4 bases, with 13 bases remaining between them.

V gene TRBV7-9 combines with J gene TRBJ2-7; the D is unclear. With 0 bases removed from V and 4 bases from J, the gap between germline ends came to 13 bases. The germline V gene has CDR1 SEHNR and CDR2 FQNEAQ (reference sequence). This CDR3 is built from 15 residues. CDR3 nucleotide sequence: TGTGCCAGCAGCTTAGCGGAGACTGAGGCGTACGAGCAGTACTTC. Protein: CASSLAETEAYEQYF. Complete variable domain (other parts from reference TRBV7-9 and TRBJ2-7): DTGVSQNPRHKITKRGQNVTFRCDPISEHNRLYWYRQTLGQGPEFLTYFQNEAQLEKSRLLSDRFSAERPKGSFSTLEIQRTEQGDSAMYLCASSLAETEAYEQYFGPGTRLTVT.

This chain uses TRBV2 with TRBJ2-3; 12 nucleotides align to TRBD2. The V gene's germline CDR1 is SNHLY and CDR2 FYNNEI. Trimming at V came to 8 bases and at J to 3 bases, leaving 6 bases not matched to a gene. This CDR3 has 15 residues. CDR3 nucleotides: TGTGCCAGCCTAGCGGGAGGGCCAGGGACAGATACGCAGTATTTT. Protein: CASLAGGPGTDTQYF.

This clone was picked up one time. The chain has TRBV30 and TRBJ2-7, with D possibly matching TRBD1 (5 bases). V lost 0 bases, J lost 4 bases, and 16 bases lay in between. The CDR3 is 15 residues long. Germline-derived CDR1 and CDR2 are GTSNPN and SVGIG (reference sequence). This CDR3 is CAWSVHPGKGYEQYF. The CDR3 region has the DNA TGTGCCTGGAGTGTACACCCAGGGAAGGGTTACGAGCAGTACTTC.

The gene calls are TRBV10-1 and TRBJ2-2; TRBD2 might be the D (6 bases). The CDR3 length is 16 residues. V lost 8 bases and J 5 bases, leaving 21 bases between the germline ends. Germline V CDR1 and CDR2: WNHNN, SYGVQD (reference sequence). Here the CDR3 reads CASSKGSGGVTGELFF. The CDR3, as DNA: TGCGCCAGCTCGAAGGGGAGTGGCGGGGTGACCGGGGAGCTGTTTTTT.

CDR3 in amino acids: CARTGTGDGYTF. The CDR3 DNA sequence: TGTGCCAGAACCGGGACAGGGGATGGCTACACCTTC. The J gene is TRBJ1-2, the V gene TRBV5-6; 10 nucleotides agree with TRBD1. Germline CDR1 SGHDT, CDR2 YYEEEE. Losses at the gene ends were 8 bases for V and 6 bases for J; bases not matched to a gene: 4. CDR3 length: 12 residues.

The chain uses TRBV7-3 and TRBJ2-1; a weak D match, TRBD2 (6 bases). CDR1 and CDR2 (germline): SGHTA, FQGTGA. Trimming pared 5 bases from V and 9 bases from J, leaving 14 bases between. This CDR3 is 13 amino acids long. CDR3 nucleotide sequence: TGTGCCAGCAGCCCCTTAGGGGACTCTGAGCAGTTCTTC. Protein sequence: CASSPLGDSEQFF.

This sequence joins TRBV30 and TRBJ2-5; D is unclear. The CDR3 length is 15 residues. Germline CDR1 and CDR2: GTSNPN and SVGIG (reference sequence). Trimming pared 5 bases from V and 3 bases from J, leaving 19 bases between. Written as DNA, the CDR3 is TGTGCCTGGTCGGAAATAATGACCAGAGAAGAGACCCAGTACTTC. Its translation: CAWSEIMTREETQYF.

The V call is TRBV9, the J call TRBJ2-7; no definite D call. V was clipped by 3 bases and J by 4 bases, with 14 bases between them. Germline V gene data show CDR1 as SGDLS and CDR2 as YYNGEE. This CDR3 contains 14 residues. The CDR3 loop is CASSASVGLYEQYF. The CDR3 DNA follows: TGTGCCAGCAGCGCTTCGGTTGGCCTATACGAGCAGTACTTC.

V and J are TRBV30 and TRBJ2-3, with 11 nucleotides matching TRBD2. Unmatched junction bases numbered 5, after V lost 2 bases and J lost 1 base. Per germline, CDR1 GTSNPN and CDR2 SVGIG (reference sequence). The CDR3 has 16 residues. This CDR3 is CAWSPGTSGGTDTQYF. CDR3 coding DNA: TGTGCCTGGAGTCCCGGGACTAGCGGAGGCACAGATACGCAGTATTTT.

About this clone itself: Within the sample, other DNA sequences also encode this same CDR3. CDR3 sequence (DNA): TGTGCCAGCAGCTTGGCCGGGGAGACCCAGTACTTC. Its protein product is CASSLAGETQYF. This chain links TRBV7-8 with TRBJ2-5; no clear D. Trimming removed 3 bases at V and 5 bases at J, with 7 bases between. The CDR3 consists of 12 residues. CDR1 and CDR2 from the germline V gene are SGHVS and FQNEAQ.

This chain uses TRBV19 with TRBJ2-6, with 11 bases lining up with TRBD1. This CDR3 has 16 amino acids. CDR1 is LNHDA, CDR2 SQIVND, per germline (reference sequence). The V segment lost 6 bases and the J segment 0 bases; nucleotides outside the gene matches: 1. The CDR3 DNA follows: TGTGCCAGTAGCGGGACAGGGGGCTCTGGGGCCAACGTCCTGACTTTC. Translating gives CASSGTGGSGANVLTF.

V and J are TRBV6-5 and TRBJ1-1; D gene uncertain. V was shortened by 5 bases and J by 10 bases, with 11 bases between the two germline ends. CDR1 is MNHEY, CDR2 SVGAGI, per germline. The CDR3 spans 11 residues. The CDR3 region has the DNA TGTGCCAGCAGTGAACCGGGCGGAGCTTTCTTT. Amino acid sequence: CASSEPGGAFF.